This T cell receptor (beta chain) originates from a study of graft-versus-host responses after intestinal transplantation. Per germline, CDR1 SQVTM and CDR2 ANQGSEA. The CDR3 is 10 residues long. V lost 6 bases to trimming and J lost 0 bases, with 2 bases between them. Study observations and caveats: Association was observed between peak circulating GvH clone levels and early post-transplant HvG declines. GvH clones were identified in recipient marrow, with some first appearing in ileum or blood.

The table came from immunoSEQ multiplex PCR; TCRdb's copy has only in-frame clones and leaves some out. The table lists about 85,000 clones, around 93% of them singletons, with 6.5% to 8.5% in the top ten. This clone was detected only once. Its antigen is as yet unknown. The chain links TRBV29-1 to TRBJ2-5; the D is unclear. Material: unstimulated CD8+ T cells sorted from spleen or lymph node cells, obtained before transplant. This TCR was sampled from a human donor who was the organ donor for an intestinal transplant. Written as DNA, the CDR3 is TGCAGCGTGGACCAAGAGACCCAGTACTTC. Amino acids: CSVDQETQYF.